These T cell receptor beta chains were read from a single sample in a study of breast tumors, draining lymph nodes, adjacent tissues. TCRdb processed the multiplex PCR reads anew with MiXCR; each CDR3 protein has one entry. The sample has about 170,000 distinct CDR3 sequences; roughly 35% are singletons. Sequencing was done on a sample of axillary lymph node tissue. These receptor sequences come from a female donor with breast cancer. Some clones in this sample may be carry-over from other donors' samples. Each CDR3 is given with its conserved first and last residue. The D gene is left open where the match is weak. Clone size is given for some rows only: seen once, a few or many times, or a class if the clone is expanded.

V: TRBV6-2/TRBV6-3
size: many
J: TRBJ1-3
D: NA
DNA: TGTGCCAGCAGTTACAATCCCTACAGGAACACCATATATTTT
CDR3: CASSYNPYRNTIYF

V: TRBV7-9
size: many
J: TRBJ1-3
D: NA
DNA: TGTGCCAGCAGCTTAGGTTTCGGGGAGCCAAGCGGAAACACCATATATTTT
CDR3: CASSLGFGEPSGNTIYF

V: TRBV12-3/TRBV12-4
size: many
J: TRBJ2-7
D: NA
DNA: TGTGCCAGCAGTTTTGGCAAGAGCTCCTACGAGCAGTACTTC
CDR3: CASSFGKSSYEQYF

V: TRBV19
size: many
J: TRBJ2-7
D: TRBD1
DNA: TGTGCCAGTGGTACGACAGGGTCATCCTACGAGCAGTACTTC
CDR3: CASGTTGSSYEQYF

V: TRBV7-2
size: many
J: TRBJ2-5
D: NA
DNA: TGTGCCAGCAATAGACAGGCGGGCGAGACCCAGTACTTC
CDR3: CASNRQAGETQYF

V: TRBV4-3
size: NA
J: TRBJ1-6
D: TRBD1
DNA: TGCGCCAGCAGCCAAGGTCTCGAGGAAACGGAGGGGGCCCCCCACTTT
CDR3: CASSQGLEETEGAPHF

V: TRBV5-1
size: NA
J: TRBJ2-7
D: TRBD1
DNA: TGCGCCAGCAGGGCCAGGACAGGGGGCGAGTACGAGCAGTACTTC
CDR3: CASRARTGGEYEQYF

V: TRBV4-1
size: many
J: TRBJ1-6
D: NA
DNA: TGCGCCAGCAGCCAAGAGCGGCAGGGTGGTTCACCCCTCCACTTT
CDR3: CASSQERQGGSPLHF

V: TRBV15
size: once
J: TRBJ2-1
D: NA
DNA: TGTGCCGCCCGCAGAGTAGGGGGTGGATCCTACAATGAGCAGTTCTTC
CDR3: CAARRVGGGSYNEQFF

V: TRBV19
size: many
J: TRBJ2-5
D: TRBD1
DNA: TGTGCCAGTAGTAGGGGAACCGGGACAGGTCAAGAGACCCAGTACTTC
CDR3: CASSRGTGTGQETQYF

V: TRBV24-1
size: NA
J: TRBJ2-3
D: TRBD1
DNA: TGTGCCACCCGCCTGGGACAGGGCCTATCATATACGCAGTATTTT
CDR3: CATRLGQGLSYTQYF

V: TRBV4-1
size: many
J: TRBJ2-3
D: TRBD2
DNA: TGCGCCAGCAGCCAAACACCAGCGGGAGAAATTGAGGATACGCAGTATTTT
CDR3: CASSQTPAGEIEDTQYF

V: TRBV5-1
size: many
J: TRBJ2-5
D: NA
DNA: TGCGCCAGCAGCTTGGGAGTTAGCCTCCAAGAGACCCAGTACTTC
CDR3: CASSLGVSLQETQYF

V: TRBV6-1
size: NA
J: TRBJ1-1
D: NA
DNA: TGTGCCAGCAGACCGGGACCCATGAACACTGAAGCTTTCTTT
CDR3: CASRPGPMNTEAFF

V: TRBV6-2/TRBV6-3
size: once
J: TRBJ1-1
D: NA
DNA: TGTGCCAGCAGTCCCCCGAGGGGCGGTGAGAACACTGAAGCTTTCTTT
CDR3: CASSPPRGGENTEAFF

V: TRBV4-1
size: many
J: TRBJ2-3
D: TRBD1
DNA: TGCGCCAGCAGCCAAGAGGAGACAGGGGGCAGGGCAGATACGCAGTATTTT
CDR3: CASSQEETGGRADTQYF

V: TRBV20-1
size: few
J: TRBJ2-7
D: TRBD1
DNA: TGCAGTGCCAGGCCCGGGACAGGGTTTTCCTACGAGCAGTACTTC
CDR3: CSARPGTGFSYEQYF